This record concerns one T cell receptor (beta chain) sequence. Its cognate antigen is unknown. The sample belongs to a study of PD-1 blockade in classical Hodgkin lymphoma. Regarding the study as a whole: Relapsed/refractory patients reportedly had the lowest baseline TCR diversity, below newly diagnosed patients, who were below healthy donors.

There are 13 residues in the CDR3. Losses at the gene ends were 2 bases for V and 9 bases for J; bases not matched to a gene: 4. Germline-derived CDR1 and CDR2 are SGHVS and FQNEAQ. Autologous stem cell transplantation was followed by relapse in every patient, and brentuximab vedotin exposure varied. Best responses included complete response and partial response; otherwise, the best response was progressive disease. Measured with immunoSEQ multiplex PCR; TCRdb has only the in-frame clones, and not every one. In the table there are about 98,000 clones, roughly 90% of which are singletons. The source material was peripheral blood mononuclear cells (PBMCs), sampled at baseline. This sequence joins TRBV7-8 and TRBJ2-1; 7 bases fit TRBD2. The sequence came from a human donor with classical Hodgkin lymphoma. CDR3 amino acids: CASSLMRESEQFF. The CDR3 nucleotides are TGTGCCAGCAGCTTAATGCGGGAGAGTGAGCAGTTCTTC.